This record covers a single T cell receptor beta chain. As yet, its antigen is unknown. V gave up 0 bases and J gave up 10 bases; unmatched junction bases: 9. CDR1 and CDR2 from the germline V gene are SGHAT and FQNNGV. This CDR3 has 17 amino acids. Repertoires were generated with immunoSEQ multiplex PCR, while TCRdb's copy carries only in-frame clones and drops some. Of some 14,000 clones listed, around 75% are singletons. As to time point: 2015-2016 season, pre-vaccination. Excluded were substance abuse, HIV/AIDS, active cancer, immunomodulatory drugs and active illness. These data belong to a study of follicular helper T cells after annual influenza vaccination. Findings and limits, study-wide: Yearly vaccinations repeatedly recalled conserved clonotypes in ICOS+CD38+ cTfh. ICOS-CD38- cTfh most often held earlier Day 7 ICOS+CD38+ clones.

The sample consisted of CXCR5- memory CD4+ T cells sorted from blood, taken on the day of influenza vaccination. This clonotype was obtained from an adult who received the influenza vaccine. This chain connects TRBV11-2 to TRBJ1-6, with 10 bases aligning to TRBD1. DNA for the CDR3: TGTGCCAGCAGCTTAGACTCTATTCCGGGACAGGGGTCACCCCTCCACTTT. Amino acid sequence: CASSLDSIPGQGSPLHF.